Detailed here is one TCR beta chain. Trimming stripped 0 bases from V and 7 bases from J, with 7 bases between. This CDR3 has 13 residues. Germline CDR1 and CDR2: MNHEY and SVGAGI. Breast cancer patients provided tissue from their axillary draining lymph nodes. This entry is derived from a study of breast tumors, draining lymph nodes, adjacent tissues. MiXCR, run by TCRdb on the multiplex PCR reads, gives a single entry per CDR3 protein. The table has 150,000 to 200,000 distinct CDR3 sequences, about 30% seen once. The rearrangement links TRBV6-5 to TRBJ2-1; D not certain. The sequenced sample consisted of axillary lymph node tissue. This receptor was identified in a female donor with breast cancer. Some clones in this sample may be carry-over from other donors' samples. The CDR3 loop reads CASSYSERNEQFF. The CDR3 bases are TGTGCCAGCAGTTACTCGGAGAGAAATGAGCAGTTCTTC.